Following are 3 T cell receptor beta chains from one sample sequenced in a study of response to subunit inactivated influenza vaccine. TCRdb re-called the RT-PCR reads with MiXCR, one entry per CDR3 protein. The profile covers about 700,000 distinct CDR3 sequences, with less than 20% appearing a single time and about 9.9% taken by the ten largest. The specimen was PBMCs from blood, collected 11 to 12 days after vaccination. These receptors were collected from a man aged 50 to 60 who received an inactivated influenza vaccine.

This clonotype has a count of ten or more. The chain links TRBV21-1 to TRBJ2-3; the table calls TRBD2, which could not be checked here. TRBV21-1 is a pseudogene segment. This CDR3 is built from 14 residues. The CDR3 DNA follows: TGTGCCAGAGGGACTAGCGACCACACAGATACGCAGTATTTT. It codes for CARGTSDHTDTQYF.

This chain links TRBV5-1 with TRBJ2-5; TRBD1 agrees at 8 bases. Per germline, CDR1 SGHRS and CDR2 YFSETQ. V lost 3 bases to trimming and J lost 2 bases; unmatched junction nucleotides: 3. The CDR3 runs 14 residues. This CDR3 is CASSWTGKQETQYF. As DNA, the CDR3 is TGCGCCAGCAGCTGGACAGGGAAACAAGAGACCCAGTACTTC.

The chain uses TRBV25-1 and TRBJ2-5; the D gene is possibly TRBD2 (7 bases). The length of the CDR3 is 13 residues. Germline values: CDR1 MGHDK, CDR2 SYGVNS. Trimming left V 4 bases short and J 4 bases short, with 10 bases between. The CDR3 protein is CASSARGPETQYF. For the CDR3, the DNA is TGTGCCAGCAGTGCGCGGGGGCCAGAGACCCAGTACTTC.